The present T cell receptor beta chain was sequenced within a study of cytomegalovirus exposure and HLA in healthy donors. This CDR3 region has 14 residues. Germline CDR1 is MDHEN and CDR2 is SYDVKM. V gave up 3 bases and J gave up 8 bases; unmatched junction bases: 7. The PCR ran on 60 Vbeta and 13 Jbeta primers. Produced via immunoSEQ multiplex PCR; TCRdb's table is partial and in-frame only. There are 95,000 to 120,000 clones in the sample; roughly four fifths occur only once, and roughly 2.6% lies in the top ten. This chain joins TRBV28 and TRBJ2-1; 7 bases line up with TRBD2. The receptor was isolated from a woman aged 18 to 35 in good health and CMV-seronegative. Sequenced input: PBMCs. CDR3 DNA: TGTGCCAGCAGTTTCAGGCGACTAGCCGATGAGCAGTTCTTC. It is translated as CASSFRRLADEQFF.